These T cell receptor beta chains were read from a single sample in a study of T cell responses to AZD1222 COVID-19 vaccine. Only in-frame clones appear in the TCRdb table, and some are missing; sequencing was by immunoSEQ multiplex PCR. The data show roughly 180,000 clones, 94% seen once. Source: peripheral blood, taken 28 days after the second AZD1222 dose. The receptors derive from an adult who received the AZD1222 COVID-19 vaccine. Each CDR3 is given with its conserved first and last residue. D genes are given only for firm matches. Clone size appears in some rows only: once, few, many, or a class for an expanded clone.

clone size | D gene | J gene | V gene | CDR3 DNA | CDR3 protein
- | TRBD2 | TRBJ2-1 | TRBV5-1 | TGCGCCAGCAGCCCGAGCGGGGGTAGCTCCTACAATGAGCAGTTCTTC | CASSPSGGSSYNEQFF
- | TRBD1 | TRBJ2-7 | TRBV29-1 | TGCAGCGTTGGGTCCGGGACAGGAAACTACGAGCAGTACTTC | CSVGSGTGNYEQYF
- | TRBD1 | TRBJ1-1 | TRBV6-2/TRBV6-3 | TGTGCCAGCAGTTACTTCGCAGGGGGCACTGAAGCTTTCTTT | CASSYFAGGTEAFF
- | TRBD2 | TRBJ2-7 | TRBV19 | TGTGCCAGTGCTGGAAGCGGGAGCGCCCACGAGCAGTACTTC | CASAGSGSAHEQYF
- | - | TRBJ2-7 | TRBV11-2 | TGTGCCAGCAGCTCCAGCAAGGGAAGAATCTACGAGCAGTACTTC | CASSSSKGRIYEQYF
- | - | TRBJ1-4 | TRBV5-1 | TGCGCCAGCAGCCCCCCGACAGGATTTGGAGGTGATGAAAAACTGTTTTTT | CASSPPTGFGGDEKLFF
- | - | TRBJ1-2 | TRBV15 | TGTGCCACCAGCAGGGAAAAGACCTCCGGTGGCTACACCTTC | CATSREKTSGGYTF
- | - | TRBJ1-2 | TRBV24-1 | TGTGCCACCAGTGACTTAGACAGCCGTGGCTACACCTTC | CATSDLDSRGYTF
- | - | TRBJ1-2 | TRBV5-1 | TGCGCCAGCACCCTCTCGGGGGTAAATGGCTACACCTTC | CASTLSGVNGYTF
once | - | TRBJ1-1 | TRBV27 | TGTGCCAGCAGGGGGAACACTGAAGCTTTCTTT | CASRGNTEAFF
- | - | TRBJ1-4 | TRBV5-1 | TGCGCCAGCAGCTTCGCAGGCCAGAACCCTAATGAAAAACTGTTTTTT | CASSFAGQNPNEKLFF
- | - | TRBJ2-1 | TRBV6-1 | TGTGCCAGCAGTGAAGATAGACTCCTCAATGAGCAGTTCTTC | CASSEDRLLNEQFF
- | TRBD1 | TRBJ1-1 | TRBV6-5 | TGTGCCAGCGCCGGGACAGGGGGTCTCGGGACTGAAGCTTTCTTT | CASAGTGGLGTEAFF
- | - | TRBJ2-7 | TRBV24-1 | TGTGCCACCAGTGATGGGGGTGAATCCTACGAGCAGTACTTC | CATSDGGESYEQYF
once | - | TRBJ1-5 | TRBV15 | TGTGCCACCAGCAGAGATAGGGAGCCCCAGCATTTT | CATSRDREPQHF
- | - | TRBJ2-5 | TRBV6-5 | TGTGCCAGCGGCAGACAAGAGACCCAGTACTTC | CASGRQETQYF
- | - | TRBJ1-2 | TRBV6-5 | TGTGCCAGCAGGAGGCCAGGGGCAGCTAACTATGGCTACACCTTC | CASRRPGAANYGYTF
- | - | TRBJ1-6 | TRBV5-1 | TGCGCCAGCAGAAGGGACGGGAATTCACCCCTCCACTTT | CASRRDGNSPLHF
- | TRBD2 | TRBJ2-7 | TRBV7-2 | TGTGCCAGCAGCTTAGCCCCCCTAGCGGGCTACGAGCAGTACTTC | CASSLAPLAGYEQYF
- | - | TRBJ2-5 | TRBV7-8 | TGTGCCAGCAGCTTAGGGCCGCTACAAACCCAGTACTTC | CASSLGPLQTQYF
- | TRBD2 | TRBJ2-7 | TRBV4-3 | TGCGCCAGCAGCCAAGCCCGGACTAGCGGGGGGCTCTACGAGCAGTACTTC | CASSQARTSGGLYEQYF
- | - | TRBJ2-3 | TRBV10-3 | TGTGCCATCAGTGACGACTTCACAGATACGCAGTATTTT | CAISDDFTDTQYF
- | - | TRBJ1-1 | TRBV5-5 | TGTGCCAGCAGCTGGGGGTCTGAAGCTTTCTTT | CASSWGSEAFF
- | - | TRBJ1-1 | TRBV3-1/TRBV3-2 | TGTGCCAGCAGCCAAGGGACAGTCAACACTGAAGCTTTCTTT | CASSQGTVNTEAFF
- | - | TRBJ2-3 | TRBV11-3 | TGTGCCAGCAGCTTCCGGGGGGCGGGAGATACGCAGTATTTT | CASSFRGAGDTQYF
- | - | TRBJ1-4 | TRBV27 | TGTGCCAGCAGTTCTAGGGCAAGCAGGGGAGGTAAACTGTTTTTT | CASSSRASRGGKLFF
once | - | TRBJ2-5 | TRBV18 | TGTGCCAGCTCACCGGGAACCTCTGGAGAGACCCAGTACTTC | CASSPGTSGETQYF
- | - | TRBJ1-4 | TRBV9 | TGTGCCAGCAGCGTAGATATAGCAACTAATGAAAAACTGTTTTTT | CASSVDIATNEKLFF
- | TRBD1 | TRBJ2-7 | TRBV30 | TGTGCCTCGGAGGAGGGAATCGGGACAGGCGGGATAATCTCATCCTCCTACGAGCAGTACTTC | CASEEGIGTGGIISSSYEQYF
- | - | TRBJ1-2 | TRBV5-1 | TGCGCCAGCAGCTTGAGCGGGACCTATGGCTACACCTTC | CASSLSGTYGYTF
- | - | TRBJ1-2 | TRBV6-5 | TGTGCCAGCAGTAGCGCCAGGCCTACTAACTATGGCTACACCTTC | CASSSARPTNYGYTF
- | - | TRBJ2-3 | TRBV2 | TGTGCCAGCAGTGTCTCAGGAGCAGATACGCAGTATTTT | CASSVSGADTQYF
- | - | TRBJ2-1 | TRBV5-6 | TGTGCCAGCAGCTCGACTGGGAGCTCCTACAATGAGCAGTTCTTC | CASSSTGSSYNEQFF
- | - | TRBJ1-6 | TRBV7-8 | TGTGCCAGCAGCAAAACTCGGGCCAAAACTTTTAGCTCCTATAATTCACCCCTCCACTTT | CASSKTRAKTFSSYNSPLHF
- | - | TRBJ1-1 | TRBV5-5 | TGTGCCAGCAGAGGAGGGGGGATTAGGGTCGAAGCTTTCTTT | CASRGGGIRVEAFF
- | - | TRBJ1-1 | TRBV5-1 | TGCGCCAGCAGCTTGGCGGGCCAGGGGTGGCGCACTGAAGCTTTCTTT | CASSLAGQGWRTEAFF
- | TRBD1 | TRBJ1-5 | TRBV30 | TGTGCCTTCGAGACAGGGGCAGGGCAGCCCCAGCATTTT | CAFETGAGQPQHF
- | - | TRBJ2-2 | TRBV10-3 | TGTGCCATCAGCTCACCGAACACCGGGGAGCTGTTTTTT | CAISSPNTGELFF
- | - | TRBJ2-7 | TRBV4-1 | TGCGCCAGCAGCCAAGGGAGGGCAACGGGGTTACCCTACGAGCAGTACTTC | CASSQGRATGLPYEQYF
once | - | TRBJ1-5 | TRBV18 | TGTGCCAGCTCACTGCAGCCGTATAGCAATCAGCCCCAGCATTTT | CASSLQPYSNQPQHF
- | TRBD1 | TRBJ1-2 | TRBV19 | TGTGCCAGTAGTCCAGGGGGCGCCAGCTATGGCTACACCTTC | CASSPGGASYGYTF
- | - | TRBJ1-2 | TRBV19 | TGTGCCACCTTGGAAAATAAGGGGTCGTCAATTGATGGCTACACCTTC | CATLENKGSSIDGYTF
- | - | TRBJ1-2 | TRBV29-1 | TGCAGCGTTGAGGGGTCGGGCTATGGCTACACCTTC | CSVEGSGYGYTF
- | - | TRBJ2-7 | TRBV7-8 | TGTGCCAGCAGCCTGAGGACAGATACTTACTACGAGCAGTACTTC | CASSLRTDTYYEQYF
once | TRBD2 | TRBJ2-7 | TRBV9 | TGTGCCAGCAGCGTAGGGGCGGGGGGAAGCAGGGAGCAGTACTTC | CASSVGAGGSREQYF
- | - | TRBJ1-1 | TRBV5-8 | TGTGCCAGCAGCTTGTGGGGGGAGTACACTGAAGCTTTCTTT | CASSLWGEYTEAFF
- | - | TRBJ2-1 | TRBV5-6 | TGTGCCAGCCGTTCTGTCGTTTCCTACAATGAGCAGTTCTTC | CASRSVVSYNEQFF
once | - | TRBJ2-3 | TRBV2 | TGTGCCAGCAACAATAACCCGGATACGCAGTATTTT | CASNNNPDTQYF
- | - | TRBJ2-3 | TRBV7-3 | TGTGCCAGCAGCCCGGGGCCCTTGGGCACAGATACGCAGTATTTT | CASSPGPLGTDTQYF
- | - | TRBJ1-6 | TRBV25-1 | TGTGCCAGCAGTGAATTACGAGGGCAGGGATCTAGTTCACCCCTCCACTTT | CASSELRGQGSSSPLHF
- | - | TRBJ1-3 | TRBV4-1 | TGCGCCAGCAGCCAAGTCTTGTCCTCTGGAAACACCATATATTTT | CASSQVLSSGNTIYF
- | - | TRBJ1-1 | TRBV5-1 | TGCGCCAGCAGAGCGCAGGGAGGACTCAAAAACACTGAAGCTTTCTTT | CASRAQGGLKNTEAFF
- | - | TRBJ1-5 | TRBV28 | TGTGCCAGCAGTTTATTTAGCAATCAGCCCCAGCATTTT | CASSLFSNQPQHF
- | TRBD1 | TRBJ1-6 | TRBV7-2 | TGTGCCAGCAGCAGTCGGGACAGGGAAACCCGGGCCTATAATTCACCCCTCCACTTT | CASSSRDRETRAYNSPLHF
- | - | TRBJ1-1 | TRBV5-5 | TGTGCCAGCTCCAGGGTCAGCACTGAAGCTTTCTTT | CASSRVSTEAFF
- | - | TRBJ2-2 | TRBV18 | TGTGCCAGCTCACCAGGGAGTGGGGACACCGGGGAGCTGTTTTTT | CASSPGSGDTGELFF
- | - | TRBJ2-1 | TRBV5-5 | TGTGCCAGCAGCGGTAAGGTAGGGCGGAATGACAATGAGCAGTTCTTC | CASSGKVGRNDNEQFF
- | - | TRBJ1-2 | TRBV5-8 | TGTGCCAGCACTTTCATTGTCACAGGGACCTTTAACTATGGCTACACCTTC | CASTFIVTGTFNYGYTF
- | - | TRBJ1-2 | TRBV19 | TGTGCCAGTAGTAGATTAACGGGGGCCAAGGTGGGCTACACCTTC | CASSRLTGAKVGYTF